This T cell receptor (beta chain) is drawn from a study of T cells in Graves' hyperthyroidism and ophthalmopathy. Germline CDR1 and CDR2: SGHDT and YYEEEE. The V end was cut by 1 base, the J end by 0 bases, with 15 bases between. The CDR3 length is 17 residues. Researchers amplified the TCR beta CDR3 regions from RNA transcripts. With the HTBI primer set, the TCR CDR3 went through a first round of RT-PCR. One entry per CDR3 protein results from TCRdb running MiXCR on the multiplex PCR reads. Of about 690,000 distinct CDR3 sequences listed, 15% to 20% are singletons. Study results and limitations: Expanded thyroid clonotypes (above 0.001) were mostly also found in blood. A model of 13 V-J pairs discriminated ophthalmopathy from stable hyperthyroidism.

Clinical symptoms, serum thyroxine, TRAb, thyroid ultrasound and orbital computed tomography informed diagnoses. This clonotype was counted only a few times. Its matching antigen is unknown. The rearrangement joins TRBV5-6 to TRBJ2-3, with D maybe TRBD2 (5 bases). Material for sequencing was blood. The TCR originated in a man in his fifties with Graves' hyperthyroidism. The CDR3 DNA is TGTGCCAGCAGCTTGATGAAGGACTGGCCTAGCACAGATACGCAGTATTTT. Encoded protein: CASSLMKDWPSTDTQYF. Based on the CDR3 plus reference TRBV5-6 and TRBJ2-3, the full variable domain is DAGVTQSPTHLIKTRGQQVTLRCSPKSGHDTVSWYQQALGQGPQFIFQYYEEEERQRGNFPDRFSGHQFPNYSSELNVNALLLGDSALYLCASSLMKDWPSTDTQYFGPGTRLTVL.